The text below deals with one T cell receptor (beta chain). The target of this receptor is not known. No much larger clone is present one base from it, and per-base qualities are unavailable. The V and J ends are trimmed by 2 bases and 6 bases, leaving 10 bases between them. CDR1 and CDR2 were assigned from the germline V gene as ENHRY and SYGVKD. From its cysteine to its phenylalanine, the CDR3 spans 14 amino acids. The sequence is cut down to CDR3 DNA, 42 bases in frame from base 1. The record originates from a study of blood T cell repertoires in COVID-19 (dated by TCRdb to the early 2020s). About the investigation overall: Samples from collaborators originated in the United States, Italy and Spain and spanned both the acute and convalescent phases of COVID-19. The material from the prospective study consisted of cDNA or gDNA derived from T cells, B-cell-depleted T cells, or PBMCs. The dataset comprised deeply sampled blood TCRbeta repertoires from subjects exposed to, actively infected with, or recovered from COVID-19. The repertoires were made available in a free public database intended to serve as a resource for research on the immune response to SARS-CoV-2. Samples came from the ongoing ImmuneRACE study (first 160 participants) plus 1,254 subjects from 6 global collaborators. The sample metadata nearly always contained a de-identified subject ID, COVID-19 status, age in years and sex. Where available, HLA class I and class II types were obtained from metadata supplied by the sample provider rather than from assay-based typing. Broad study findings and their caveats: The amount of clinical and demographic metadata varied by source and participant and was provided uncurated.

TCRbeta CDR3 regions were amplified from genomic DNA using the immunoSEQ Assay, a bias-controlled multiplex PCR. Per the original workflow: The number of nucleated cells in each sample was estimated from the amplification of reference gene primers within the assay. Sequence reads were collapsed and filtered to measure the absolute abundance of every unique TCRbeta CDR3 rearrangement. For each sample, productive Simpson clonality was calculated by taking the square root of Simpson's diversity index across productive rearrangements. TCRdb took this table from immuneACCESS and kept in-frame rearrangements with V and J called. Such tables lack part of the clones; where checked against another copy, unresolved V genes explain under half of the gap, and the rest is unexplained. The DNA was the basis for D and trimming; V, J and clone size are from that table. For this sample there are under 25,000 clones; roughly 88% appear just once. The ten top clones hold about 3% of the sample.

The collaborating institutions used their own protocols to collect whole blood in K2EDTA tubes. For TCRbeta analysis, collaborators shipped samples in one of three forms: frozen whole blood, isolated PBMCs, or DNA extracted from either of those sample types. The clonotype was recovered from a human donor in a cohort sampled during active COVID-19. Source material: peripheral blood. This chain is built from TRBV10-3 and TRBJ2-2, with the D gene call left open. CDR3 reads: CAISEVAVPGELFF. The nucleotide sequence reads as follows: TGTGCCATCAGTGAGGTCGCGGTGCCCGGGGAGCTGTTTTTT.